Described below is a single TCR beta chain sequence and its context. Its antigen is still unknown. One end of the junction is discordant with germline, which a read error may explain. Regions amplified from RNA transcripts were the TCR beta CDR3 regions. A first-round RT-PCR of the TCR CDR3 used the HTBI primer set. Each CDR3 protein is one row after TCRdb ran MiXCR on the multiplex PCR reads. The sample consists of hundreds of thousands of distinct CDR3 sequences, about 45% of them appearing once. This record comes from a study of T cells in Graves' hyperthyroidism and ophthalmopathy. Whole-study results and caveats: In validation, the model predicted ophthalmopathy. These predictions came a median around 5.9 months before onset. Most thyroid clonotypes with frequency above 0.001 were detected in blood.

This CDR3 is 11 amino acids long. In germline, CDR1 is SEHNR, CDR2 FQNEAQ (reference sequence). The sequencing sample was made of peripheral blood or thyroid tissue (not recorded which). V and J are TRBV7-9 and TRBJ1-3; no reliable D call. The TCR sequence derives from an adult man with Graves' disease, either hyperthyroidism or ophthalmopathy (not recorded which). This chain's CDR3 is CASSFSSRLDF. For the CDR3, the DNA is TGTGCCAGCAGCTTTTCGTCCAGGCTTGATTTT.